The 27 T cell receptor beta chains reported below all come from one sample, sequenced in a study of blood T cell repertoires in COVID-19. The method was immunoSEQ multiplex PCR; TCRdb's version includes in-frame clones alone and lacks a portion of them. The sample shows some 200,000 clones, 80% to 90% of them seen only once. The specimen was peripheral blood. These receptors originate from a woman aged 35 to 49 with COVID-19, enrolled during active disease.

V and J are TRBV12-3 or TRBV12-4 and TRBJ1-2; 7 bases align to TRBD1. CDR3 length: 13 amino acids. The junction had 8 bases not matched to a gene; V was cut back by 5 bases and J by 8 bases. The CDR3 region has the DNA TGTGCCAGCAGTGTTCACAGGGGATACGGCTACACCTTC. Translated: CASSVHRGYGYTF.

This sequence joins TRBV11-2 and TRBJ1-4; D gene uncertain. The germline V gene has CDR1 SGHAT and CDR2 FQNNGV. The ends were cut back, 3 bases at V and 3 bases at J, with 5 bases in the middle. CDR3 length: 13 amino acids. The CDR3 nucleotides read TGTGCCAGCAGCTTCCCGGCTAATGAAAAACTGTTTTTT. This codes for CASSFPANEKLFF.

The rearrangement links TRBV7-9 to TRBJ2-1; no clear D gene. V lost 5 bases, J lost 2 bases, and 4 bases lay in between. The germline gives CDR1 SEHNR, CDR2 FQNEAQ (reference sequence). This CDR3 region has 12 residues. The CDR3 DNA follows: TGTGCCAGCAGCCTAACCTACAATGAGCAGTTCTTC. Encoded protein: CASSLTYNEQFF.

The rearrangement joins TRBV21-1 to TRBJ1-2. TRBV21-1 is annotated as a pseudogene. The CDR3 length is 13 residues. This CDR3 reads CASSKKPSYGYTF. CDR3 in DNA: TGTGCCAGCAGCAAAAAACCTAGCTATGGCTACACCTTC.

The chain carries TRBV5-5 and TRBJ2-1; 11 bases agree with TRBD2. The CDR3 consists of 15 residues. The junction had 5 bases not matched to a gene; V was cut back by 2 bases and J by 7 bases. From germline, CDR1 is SGHKS and CDR2 YYEKEE (reference sequence). The CDR3 protein is CASSFGTSGWNEQFF. In DNA, the CDR3 is TGTGCCAGCAGCTTTGGGACTAGCGGTTGGAATGAGCAGTTCTTC.

Remarks on this clone: An end of the junction differs from the germline gene, which may be a read error. The chain recombines TRBV28 with TRBJ2-7; 11 nucleotides align to TRBD2. CDR3 length: 13 amino acids. Germline CDR1 and CDR2: MDHEN and SYDVKM. CDR3 in DNA: TGTGCCAGCATCCGGGGACTAGCGGACCCTCCTATCTTC. Amino acid sequence: CASIRGLADPPIF.

The J gene is TRBJ2-1, the V gene TRBV7-8; 9 bases agree with TRBD1. The V and J ends lost 4 bases and 4 bases, in that order; junction bases with no gene match: 5. The CDR3 is made up of 15 amino acids. Germline assignment: CDR1 SGHVS and CDR2 FQNEAQ. The DNA of the CDR3 is TGTGCCAGCAGCTCGAGACAGGGGGTATACAATGAGCAGTTCTTC. Translation: CASSSRQGVYNEQFF.

J is TRBJ2-7 and V is TRBV19; the match to TRBD1 covers 9 bases. CDR3 length: 14 residues. From germline, CDR1 is LNHDA and CDR2 SQIVND (reference sequence). The V gene end was trimmed by 7 bases and the J gene end by 0 bases; junction bases not matched to a gene: 4. Written as DNA, the CDR3 is TGTGCCAGTAAGAGACAGGGGGGCTCCTACGAGCAGTACTTC. This sequence encodes CASKRQGGSYEQYF.

The rearrangement uses TRBV28 and TRBJ2-5, with 8 bases matching TRBD1. Germline V gene lookup returns CDR1 MDHEN and CDR2 SYDVKM. The junction had 8 bases not matched to a gene; V was cut back by 5 bases and J by 3 bases. The CDR3 sequence is 15 residues long. This chain's CDR3 is CASSPLGTGKETQYF. In DNA form, the CDR3 reads TGTGCCAGCAGTCCCCTCGGGACAGGCAAAGAGACCCAGTACTTC. The variable domain in full, with the rest retrieved from reference TRBV28 and TRBJ2-5, is DVKVTQSSRYLVKRTGEKVFLECVQDMDHENMFWYRQDPGLGLRLIYFSYDVKMKEKGDIPEGYSVSREKKERFSLILESASTNQTSMYLCASSPLGTGKETQYFGPGTRLLVL.

This clone was picked up many times. V gene TRBV14 combines with J gene TRBJ2-7, with 12 bases identical to TRBD2. The germline gives CDR1 SGHDN, CDR2 FVKESK. The length of the CDR3 is 21 residues. The trim removed 0 bases at V and 7 bases at J, leaving 22 bases unmatched. The CDR3 loop is CASSQDSPPTSGGPLAEEQYV. CDR3 bases: TGTGCCAGCAGCCAAGATTCCCCCCCGACTAGCGGGGGCCCCTTGGCTGAAGAGCAGTACGTC.

The chain links TRBV7-3 to TRBJ1-1; D is ambiguous. Germline V gives CDR1 SGHTA, CDR2 FQGTGA. Trimming shortened V by 5 bases and J by 3 bases, and 10 bases separated the two germline ends. This CDR3 is 13 amino acids long. In DNA, the CDR3 is TGTGCCAGCAGCCGTACGAGGGACACTGAAGCTTTCTTT. This gives the protein CASSRTRDTEAFF.

V is TRBV4-1 and J is TRBJ2-4, with 11 bases matching TRBD1. This CDR3 has 17 residues. The J segment lost 11 bases and the V segment lost 0 bases, leaving 12 bases of the junction unmatched. Germline CDR1 is MGHRA and CDR2 is YSYEKL. CDR3 in DNA: TGCGCCAGCAGCCAAGAAACCGGGACAGGGGGTCTGGGATTTCAGTACTTC. The encoded protein is CASSQETGTGGLGFQYF.

A single count supports this clone. The genes are TRBV27 and TRBJ1-4; possible D gene TRBD1, 5 bases. The CDR3 contains 13 residues. The germline V gene has CDR1 MNHEY and CDR2 SMNVEV (reference sequence). V was clipped by 5 bases and J by 5 bases, with 9 bases between them. CDR3: CASSIRQNEKLFF. The CDR3 DNA is TGTGCCAGCAGTATAAGACAGAATGAAAAACTGTTTTTT.

This chain connects TRBV2 to TRBJ2-3; 7 bases are a match to TRBD2. The CDR3 is made up of 13 amino acids. After removal of 7 bases from V and 6 bases from J, the junction contained 7 bases not matched to a gene. Looked up from germline, CDR1 is SNHLY and CDR2 is FYNNEI. CDR3 nucleotide sequence: TGTGCCAGCACCCTAGGACTAGTTGATACGCAGTATTTT. It translates to CASTLGLVDTQYF.

The V call is TRBV5-5, the J call TRBJ2-1; 9 bases are a match to TRBD2. CDR1 is SGHKS, CDR2 YYEKEE, per germline (reference sequence). V trimming: 0 bases; J trimming: 0 bases; junction bases outside the gene matches: 10. This CDR3 spans 19 amino acids. The chain's CDR3 is CASSLGGSGRLGSYNEQFF. CDR3 coding DNA: TGTGCCAGCAGCTTGGGTGGGAGCGGGAGGCTTGGCTCCTACAATGAGCAGTTCTTC.

The chain links TRBV9 to TRBJ2-3, with TRBD2 matching over 9 bases. V gave up 0 bases and J gave up 7 bases; unmatched junction bases: 9. This CDR3 has 16 residues. In germline, CDR1 is SGDLS, CDR2 YYNGEE. The CDR3 DNA follows: TGTGCCAGCAGCGTAGCTCCTAGCGGGGCTCCTAATACGCAGTATTTT. Its protein product is CASSVAPSGAPNTQYF.

This clone appeared a single time. The chain has TRBV18 and TRBJ2-1; 8 nucleotides align to TRBD1. The length of the CDR3 is 14 residues. Germline V gene lookup returns CDR1 KGHSH and CDR2 LQKENI. With 3 bases clipped from V and 3 bases from J, the junction kept 1 base outside the gene matches. Here the CDR3 DNA reads TGTGCCAGCTCACCGGACAGGGTCTACAATGAGCAGTTCTTC. This encodes CASSPDRVYNEQFF. The variable domain in full, completed from reference TRBV18 and TRBJ2-1, reads NAGVMQNPRHLVRRRGQEARLRCSPMKGHSHVYWYRQLPEEGLKFMVYLQKENIIDESGMPKERFSAEFPKEGPSILRIQQVVRGDSAAYFCASSPDRVYNEQFFGPGTRLTVL.

The DNA for the CDR3 is TGCAGCGTCCCTATAGTAGATACGCAGTATTTT. It encodes CSVPIVDTQYF. The rearrangement links TRBV29-1 to TRBJ2-3; D uncertain. The CDR3 covers 11 residues. V dropped 6 bases and J dropped 5 bases, with 9 bases sitting between them. Germline V gene lookup returns CDR1 SQVTM and CDR2 ANQGSEA.

This clone occurred once. The chain joins TRBV28 to TRBJ1-2, with TRBD1 matching 8 bases. Germline-derived CDR1 and CDR2 are MDHEN and SYDVKM. This CDR3 is built from 16 residues. The V and J ends lost 6 bases and 1 base, in that order; junction bases with no gene match: 10. In DNA form, the CDR3 reads TGTGCCAGCAGGACCTCGGGACAGGATTTTAACTATGGCTACACCTTC. This gives the protein CASRTSGQDFNYGYTF.

The V call is TRBV5-7, the J call TRBJ1-3, with D uncertain. TRBV5-7 is recorded as an ORF, its role being uncertain. The CDR3 loop spans 14 amino acids. Trimming shortened V by 0 bases and J by 0 bases, and 4 bases separated the two germline ends. CDR3 coding DNA: TGTGCCAGCAGCTTGGACAGCTCTGGAAACACCATATATTTT. Its translation is CASSLDSSGNTIYF.

The genes are TRBV5-6 and TRBJ1-5, with TRBD1 matching over 8 bases. The length of the CDR3 is 13 residues. V lost 4 bases, J lost 5 bases, and 2 bases stayed unmatched. From germline, CDR1 is SGHDT and CDR2 YYEEEE. CDR3 nucleotides: TGTGCCAGCAGCACAGGGGGAGATCAGCCCCAGCATTTT. It translates to CASSTGGDQPQHF.

In this sample, this clone is medium-sized (0.01 to 0.1%). The CDR3 region has the DNA TGTGCCACCACCGCCCCTCGGATGGAGGCGGGAGGGCCCTACGAGCAGTACTTC. This encodes CATTAPRMEAGGPYEQYF. The J gene is TRBJ2-7, the V gene TRBV24-1, with TRBD2 matching over 9 bases. V dropped 8 bases and J dropped 2; count of bases not matched to a gene: 18. The CDR3 runs 18 residues. CDR1 is KGHDR and CDR2 is SFDVKD in the germline V gene.

The chain employs TRBV30 and TRBJ2-1, with 7 bases that match TRBD2. The trim removed 5 bases at V and 8 bases at J, leaving 9 bases unmatched. There are 13 residues in the CDR3. CDR1 is GTSNPN, CDR2 SVGIG, per germline (reference sequence). Here the CDR3 DNA reads TGTGCCTGGGCCCCTGGGGCGGGAGATGAGCAGTTCTTC. Protein: CAWAPGAGDEQFF.

Only a few counts were recorded for this clone. The rearrangement links TRBV11-1 to TRBJ2-1, with D possibly matching TRBD1 (5 bases). The CDR3 runs to 14 residues. The V end lost 3 bases, the J end lost 6 bases, and 12 bases lay between the germline ends. Germline V gene lookup returns CDR1 SGHAT and CDR2 FQDESV (reference sequence). CDR3 residues: CASSFGQPGNEQFF. As DNA, the CDR3 is TGTGCCAGCAGCTTTGGACAACCCGGCAATGAGCAGTTCTTC.

The rearrangement links TRBV5-1 to TRBJ2-3; no reliable D call. This CDR3 has 16 amino acids. The germline V gene has CDR1 SGHRS and CDR2 YFSETQ. V was clipped by 0 bases and J by 4 bases, with 15 bases between them. The CDR3 DNA reads TGCGCCAGCAGCTTGGCCTCGGTACAGACGGCAGATACGCAGTATTTT. Protein sequence: CASSLASVQTADTQYF.

The V and J genes are TRBV7-2 and TRBJ1-2, with TRBD1 matching over 11 bases. Trimming cost V 5 bases and J 8 bases; bases outside gene matches: 10. This CDR3 is 15 amino acids long. Germline CDR1 is SGHTA and CDR2 is FQGNSA. In DNA, the CDR3 is TGTGCCAGCAGCCCGGACAGGGGGCGGGGGGACGGCTACACCTTC. Its translation: CASSPDRGRGDGYTF. The complete variable domain, with remaining parts taken from reference TRBV7-2 and TRBJ1-2, reads GAGVSQSPSNKVTEKGKDVELRCDPISGHTALYWYRQSLGQGLEFLIYFQGNSAPDKSGLPSDRFSAERTGGSVSTLTIQRTQQEDSAVYLCASSPDRGRGDGYTFGSGTRLTVV.

This clone showed up just a few times. V gene TRBV2 combines with J gene TRBJ1-5, with no clear D. With 6 bases removed from V and 4 bases from J, the gap between germline ends came to 13 bases. The CDR3 runs to 14 residues. The germline V gene has CDR1 SNHLY and CDR2 FYNNEI. CDR3: CASRSDPQNQPQHF. The CDR3, as DNA: TGTGCCAGCAGATCTGATCCACAAAATCAGCCCCAGCATTTT.